This T cell receptor (beta chain) was sequenced for a study of vaccination effects on CD4 cells after COVID-19. On the study more broadly: Post-vaccine samples followed the second dose by a median of 72 days.

Some clones are missing from TCRdb's copy, which holds only in-frame ones; the method was immunoSEQ multiplex PCR. The sample records about 14,000 clones, over 60% being singletons. Trimming removed 4 bases from V and 5 bases from J; junction bases left unmatched: 10. The germline CDR1 and CDR2 sequences are SGHAT and FQNNGV. This CDR3 region has 15 residues. On this clone: Its antigen is not identified.

ViraFEST used viral peptide pools to expand antigen-specific CD4+ T cells before sequencing. Investigators separated out CD4+ T cells once more than nine days of culture had passed. Each participant received a vaccine that was either BNT162b2 or mRNA-1273, given as two doses. The healthy vaccine recipients, who had no prior SARS-CoV-2 infection, showed negative nucleocapsid antibodies. The rearrangement joins TRBV11-2 to TRBJ1-2, with 7 bases that match TRBD1. This TCR derives from a human donor who received a COVID-19 vaccine. The specimen was CD4+ T cells from PBMCs cultured with SARS-CoV-2 spike peptides, collected after COVID-19 vaccination. CDR3 sequence (DNA): TGTGCCAGCAGCTCACTACAGGGGCGAACATATGGCTACACCTTC. It yields the protein CASSSLQGRTYGYTF.